The 19 T cell receptor beta chains below all came from one sample that was sequenced in a study of T-cell reconstitution after alpha-beta-depleted transplantation in children. Unique molecular identifiers featured in how the TCRbeta library was prepared. TCRdb used MiXCR to reprocess the PCR reads, holding one entry per CDR3 protein. This table has fewer than 750,000 distinct CDR3 sequences, 27% appearing once. The sequenced sample was PBMCs, obtained before TCRalphabeta/CD19-depleted stem cell transplant. The origin of the receptors is a boy younger than two with Wiskott-Aldrich syndrome, due to receive a stem cell transplant.

The chain employs TRBV5-1 and TRBJ2-7; 8 nucleotides match TRBD1. Germline loops: CDR1 SGHRS, CDR2 YFSETQ. CDR3 size: 16 residues. Trimming cost V 5 bases and J 2 bases; bases outside gene matches: 12. The CDR3 sequence: CASSRAGQGLTYEQYF. The DNA of the CDR3 is TGCGCCAGCAGTAGAGCCGGACAGGGTCTGACCTACGAGCAGTACTTC.

The sample holds a few counts of this clonotype. The chain links TRBV29-1 to TRBJ1-3; D gene uncertain. V was clipped by 7 bases and J by 2 bases, with 12 bases between them. The CDR3 totals 13 residues. CDR1 and CDR2 (germline): SQVTM, ANQGSEA. The CDR3 protein is CSGVAAAGNTIYF. DNA of the CDR3: TGCAGCGGGGTGGCAGCTGCTGGAAACACCATATATTTT.

This chain connects TRBV5-1 to TRBJ2-5; 12 nucleotides agree with TRBD2. This CDR3 is built from 16 residues. The trim removed 1 base at V and 5 bases at J, leaving 6 bases unmatched. Germline V CDR1 and CDR2: SGHRS, YFSETQ. CDR3 nucleotide sequence: TGCGCCAGCAGCTTGTGGGGACTAGCGGGCGGGGAGACCCAGTACTTC. Protein sequence: CASSLWGLAGGETQYF.

The chain joins TRBV20-1 to TRBJ2-1; TRBD2 matches at 8 bases. The CDR3 length is 16 residues. Germline V gives CDR1 DFQATT, CDR2 SNEGSKA (reference sequence). With 1 base clipped from V and 1 base from J, the junction kept 6 bases outside the gene matches. Here the CDR3 reads CSARVSGSRSYNEQFF. CDR3 DNA: TGCAGTGCTAGAGTAAGCGGGAGTAGATCCTACAATGAGCAGTTCTTC.

In this sample, this clonotype turned up a few times. This rearrangement joins TRBV15 to TRBJ2-5; D is perhaps TRBD2 (5 bases). Trimming removed 0 bases at V and 5 bases at J, with 13 bases between. This CDR3 has 15 residues. CDR1 is LNHNV, CDR2 YYDKDF, per germline (reference sequence). In DNA, the CDR3 is TGTGCCACCAGCAGAGATTACGCGGGCACGGAGACCCAGTACTTC. Translation: CATSRDYAGTETQYF.

The V gene is TRBV12-3 or TRBV12-4, the J gene TRBJ1-5, with a possible D match to TRBD1 (6 bases). With 6 bases removed from V and 2 bases from J, the gap between germline ends came to 17 bases. The CDR3 runs to 16 residues. The CDR3 reads CASSNQGGLGNQPQHF. Here the CDR3 DNA reads TGTGCCAGCAGCAATCAAGGGGGATTGGGCAATCAGCCCCAGCATTTT.

The rearrangement links TRBV5-5 to TRBJ2-5, with 7 positions matching TRBD2. J was trimmed by 0 bases and V by 2 bases; bases with no gene match: 10. The CDR3 runs to 17 residues. Germline V gene data show CDR1 as SGHKS and CDR2 as YYEKEE (reference sequence). The CDR3 coding sequence is TGTGCCAGCAGCTTAAGGCTTTCTAGCGGTTACCAAGAGACCCAGTACTTC. Its translation: CASSLRLSSGYQETQYF.

This clonotype was seen a handful of times. V and J are TRBV5-1 and TRBJ2-5, with 7 bases fitting TRBD2. J lost 0 bases, V lost 4 bases, and 12 bases had no gene match. This CDR3 spans 17 amino acids. Germline V gene lookup returns CDR1 SGHRS and CDR2 YFSETQ. CDR3 amino acids: CASSLGRLLADQETQYF. CDR3 nucleotides: TGCGCCAGCAGCCTTGGACGCCTTCTAGCGGACCAAGAGACCCAGTACTTC.

V is TRBV3-1 and J is TRBJ2-2; TRBD2 matches at 9 bases. CDR1 is LGHDT, CDR2 YNNKEL, per germline (reference sequence). The junction had 11 bases not matched to a gene; V was cut back by 1 base and J by 5 bases. This CDR3 spans 18 amino acids. The CDR3 spells CASSQGPPGLANTGELFF. In nucleotides, the CDR3 is TGTGCCAGCAGCCAAGGCCCGCCGGGACTAGCCAATACCGGGGAGCTGTTTTTT.

This clonotype came up a few times. The chain's CDR3 is CASSQDPFTLSYEQYF. DNA for the CDR3: TGTGCCAGCAGCCAAGACCCCTTTACCCTCTCCTACGAGCAGTACTTC. The chain recombines TRBV3-1 with TRBJ2-7; D is unresolved. CDR1 and CDR2 from the germline V gene are LGHDT and YNNKEL (reference sequence). The CDR3 runs to 16 residues. Trimming stripped 0 bases from V and 0 bases from J, with 12 bases between.

The CDR3 nucleotides read TGCAGTGCTAGAGTTCCCAGCGGGAGTGTGGAGACCCAGTACTTC. Amino acid sequence: CSARVPSGSVETQYF. V gene TRBV20-1 combines with J gene TRBJ2-5, with 8 bases that match TRBD2. This CDR3 spans 15 amino acids. Germline V gives CDR1 DFQATT, CDR2 SNEGSKA (reference sequence). V gave up 1 base and J gave up 5 bases; unmatched junction bases: 9.

Note on this clonotype: One junction end does not reproduce the germline sequence, and a read error may be involved. The gene calls are TRBV5-6 and TRBJ1-1; no reliable D call. The CDR3 has 15 residues. CDR1 and CDR2 from the germline V gene are SGHDT and YYEEEE. The CDR3, as DNA: TGTGCCAGCAACTTGCCAAGGGAGTACAGCACTGAAGCTTTCTTT. Amino acid sequence: CASNLPREYSTEAFF.

This chain uses TRBV20-1 with TRBJ1-4; D gene uncertain. Trimming took off 2 bases at V and 7 bases at J, with 20 bases between the two ends. Germline V gene data show CDR1 as DFQATT and CDR2 as SNEGSKA (reference sequence). There are 16 residues in the CDR3. The CDR3 DNA reads TGCAGTGCTAGACCGACCGCGCTCCTCAAGGGTGAAAAACTGTTTTTT. Translating it yields CSARPTALLKGEKLFF.

This clonotype occurred a few times. V and J are TRBV5-1 and TRBJ2-7; D uncertain. This CDR3 spans 14 amino acids. Germline loops: CDR1 SGHRS, CDR2 YFSETQ. The V and J ends lost 4 bases and 4 bases respectively, with 15 bases between them. The CDR3 reads CASSKASRVYEQYF. CDR3 bases: TGCGCCAGCAGCAAGGCATCAAGGGTTTACGAGCAGTACTTC.

This clonotype has a handful of counts. V is TRBV5-1 and J is TRBJ2-3; possibly TRBD1 for D (5 bases). The germline V gene has CDR1 SGHRS and CDR2 YFSETQ. The CDR3 sequence is 16 residues long. With 0 bases removed from V and 5 bases from J, the gap between germline ends came to 16 bases. The CDR3 DNA follows: TGCGCCAGCAGCTTGGGCACACCAGGGTTTGGAGATACGCAGTATTTT. Its protein product is CASSLGTPGFGDTQYF.

V and J are TRBV7-2 and TRBJ2-1, with TRBD1 as a possible D gene (6 bases). CDR1 SGHTA and CDR2 FQGNSA come from the germline V gene. Trimming cost V 5 bases and J 2 bases, with 16 bases left between them. The CDR3 has 16 amino acids. The CDR3 bases are TGTGCCAGCAGCCCTTATAGACAGGTACCCTACAATGAGCAGTTCTTC. It yields the protein CASSPYRQVPYNEQFF.

This chain connects TRBV4-1 to TRBJ2-7, with 7 bases identical to TRBD2. CDR3 length: 15 amino acids. Germline V gives CDR1 MGHRA, CDR2 YSYEKL. The V and J ends lost 0 bases and 4 bases, in that order; junction bases with no gene match: 6. The DNA for the CDR3 is TGCGCCAGCAGCCAAGATCTAGCGGCCGCGTACGAGCAGTACTTC. Its translation: CASSQDLAAAYEQYF.

This clonotype was recorded a few times. CDR3 in amino acids: CATSDPGRPDTQYF. CDR3 coding DNA: TGTGCCACCAGTGACCCGGGTCGCCCAGATACGCAGTATTTT. This chain links TRBV24-1 with TRBJ2-3; D is ambiguous. From germline, CDR1 is KGHDR and CDR2 SFDVKD. The CDR3 spans 14 residues. The V end was cut by 4 bases, the J end by 4 bases, with 11 bases between.

The chain joins TRBV10-3 to TRBJ2-1; 7 bases fit TRBD2. Germline assignment: CDR1 ENHRY and CDR2 SYGVKD. The ends lost 5 bases at V and 3 bases at J; junction bases unmatched: 28. This CDR3 spans 22 amino acids. The CDR3 loop reads CAISKPGAGFLVLDFHYNEQFF. CDR3 DNA sequence: TGTGCCATCAGTAAACCAGGAGCGGGGTTTTTAGTATTGGACTTCCACTACAATGAGCAGTTCTTC.